This is a list of T cell receptor beta chains from one sample in a study of T cells in Graves' hyperthyroidism and ophthalmopathy. TCRdb processed the multiplex PCR reads anew with MiXCR; each CDR3 protein has one entry. The sample holds nearly 600,000 distinct CDR3 sequences, approximately 15% seen once. Sequencing used blood. These receptors all stem from a woman younger than 30 with Graves' ophthalmopathy. Each CDR3 is given without its conserved first and last residue. A D gene is named only where the DNA matches it firmly. Size is stated for part of the rows, as once, few or many counts, or as a class when the clone is expanded.

clone_size,v_call,d_call,j_call,cdr3_aa
.,TRBV19,.,TRBJ2-3,ASSGFSWLDTQY
many,TRBV11-1,.,TRBJ2-1,ASSLNGADNEQF
few,TRBV12-3/TRBV12-4,.,TRBJ2-5,ASSLFLGRDQETQY
many,TRBV7-3,.,TRBJ2-1,ASSLRGGGPYNEQF
few,TRBV19,.,TRBJ2-1,ASSPSEMAEQF
many,TRBV7-2,.,TRBJ1-4,ASSHGGRGRNEKLF
.,TRBV19,.,TRBJ1-5,ASSFVSEVNQPQH
many,TRBV29-1,.,TRBJ2-3,SVDSGVSTDTQY
few,TRBV7-6,TRBD2,TRBJ2-5,ASSASGRTRETQY
few,TRBV5-1,TRBD2,TRBJ2-3,ASSPGLVSDTQY
many,TRBV11-2,TRBD2,TRBJ2-5,ASSLLTSGYQETQY
many,TRBV28,TRBD2,TRBJ2-7,ASSLRWEGYEQY
few,TRBV25-1,.,TRBJ2-1,ASSGDDRRTYNEQF
many,TRBV5-1,TRBD1,TRBJ2-7,ASSTLDRGPYEQY
.,TRBV19,TRBD2,TRBJ2-3,ASTFTSDLTDTQY
.,TRBV10-3,.,TRBJ2-3,AISEPSPGFHTDTQY
few,TRBV20-1,TRBD1,TRBJ2-7,SARDSRQGPTYEQY
many,TRBV6-5,.,TRBJ2-7,ASSYPHGEQY
few,TRBV19,.,TRBJ2-3,ASSPDHRDTQY
.,TRBV7-2,.,TRBJ2-5,ASSSGGSQETQY
.,TRBV29-1,.,TRBJ1-5,SVAPWGDPKGPQH
many,TRBV10-3,TRBD2,TRBJ2-1,ATLAGGRYNEQF
many,TRBV7-3,.,TRBJ2-7,ASSPSGRGFGEQY
.,TRBV2,TRBD1,TRBJ2-6,ASKKMGTGRILSGANVLT
few,TRBV19,.,TRBJ2-3,ASSIGSGDTQY
many,TRBV27,.,TRBJ1-1,ASSLQTSAEAF
many,TRBV11-3,.,TRBJ2-6,ASSLDAGPPGANVLT
many,TRBV6-5,.,TRBJ2-3,ASSYPLRPDTQY
few,TRBV12-3/TRBV12-4,TRBD2,TRBJ2-1,ASSGTSGISYNEQF
many,TRBV18,.,TRBJ1-2,ASSPRGFEGGDGYT
many,TRBV27,TRBD1,TRBJ1-2,ASSPGTGSNYGYT
.,TRBV19,.,TRBJ2-1,ASSIESPQGTSKPYNEQF
few,TRBV5-8,TRBD1,TRBJ2-7,ASSSPGQGGEQY
many,TRBV10-3,TRBD2,TRBJ2-1,AIRAGTSVGNEQF
many,TRBV5-1,TRBD1,TRBJ1-1,ASGDRGQFGSEAF
once,TRBV2,.,TRBJ1-2,ASSQEGGAGFYGYT
.,TRBV7-9,TRBD2,TRBJ2-7,ASSSASGGTYEQY
many,TRBV12-3/TRBV12-4,.,TRBJ1-3,ASSLSALSGNTIY
many,TRBV7-2,TRBD1,TRBJ2-7,ASSWTGVYEQY
many,TRBV20-1,.,TRBJ2-7,SAREWSYEQY
.,TRBV4-1,TRBD1,TRBJ2-2,ASSQGTGGNTGELF
many,TRBV10-3,.,TRBJ1-2,AISERVSGYGYT
many,TRBV20-1,TRBD1,TRBJ1-1,SARSGTGQTEAF
many,TRBV12-3/TRBV12-4,.,TRBJ1-1,ASSPQLAKAF
many,TRBV6-1,TRBD2,TRBJ2-1,ASSPEGLAVNEQF
.,TRBV6-2/TRBV6-3,.,TRBJ1-1,ASSYWGVLNTEAF
many,TRBV30,.,TRBJ1-2,AWSASTGRYGYT
.,TRBV4-1,TRBD2,TRBJ2-7,ASSQGGPGLGLYEQY
many,TRBV28,.,TRBJ1-1,ASISSTGLAEAF
few,TRBV19,TRBD2,TRBJ2-2,ASYHGLAANTGELF
.,TRBV18,.,TRBJ2-2,ASSPLAANTGELF
many,TRBV12-3/TRBV12-4,.,TRBJ2-5,ASSLAQGLETQY
few,TRBV7-9,.,TRBJ2-3,ASSPRLEDTSTDTQY
few,TRBV10-2,.,TRBJ2-3,ASLHAETSTDTQY
many,TRBV2,TRBD2,TRBJ2-1,ASWTSGSNEQF
few,TRBV14,.,TRBJ2-2,ASSLRGLGELF
once,TRBV9,.,TRBJ2-1,ASSVVAGVYYNEQF
many,TRBV28,.,TRBJ1-4,ASSLGRGISEKLF
many,TRBV11-3,TRBD1,TRBJ1-4,ASSRGGTNEKLF
many,TRBV7-9,TRBD2,TRBJ2-1,ASSRQGTSEFGEQF